A single sample gave rise to the 25 T cell receptor beta chains below, sequenced in a study of T cells after yellow fever vaccination. TCRdb passed the 5' RACE reads through MiXCR, listing each CDR3 protein once. The sample consists of hundreds of thousands of distinct CDR3 sequences, 10% to 15% of them appearing once. Source: PBMCs, taken on the day of the yellow fever booster vaccination. The source is a man in his thirties or forties who received the YFV17D yellow fever vaccine.

V gene TRBV18 combines with J gene TRBJ1-3; perhaps TRBD1 as D (5 bases). Trimming cost V 6 bases and J 4 bases, with 10 bases left between them. The CDR3 loop spans 13 amino acids. The germline gives CDR1 KGHSH, CDR2 LQKENI. CDR3 in DNA: TGTGCCAGCTCCGGGACGGTCGGAAACACCATATATTTT. Translating gives CASSGTVGNTIYF. Drawing the rest from reference TRBV18 and TRBJ1-3, the complete variable domain is NAGVMQNPRHLVRRRGQEARLRCSPMKGHSHVYWYRQLPEEGLKFMVYLQKENIIDESGMPKERFSAEFPKEGPSILRIQQVVRGDSAAYFCASSGTVGNTIYFGEGSWLTVV.

This rearrangement joins TRBV12-3 or TRBV12-4 to TRBJ2-7, with D possibly TRBD2 on 5 matching bases. There are 14 residues in the CDR3. The germline V and J ends were trimmed by 4 bases and 7 bases, with 17 bases remaining between them. The DNA for the CDR3 is TGTGCCAGCAGTTATTCTGGACTCTTGGGGGAGCAGTACTTC. The encoded protein is CASSYSGLLGEQYF.

This clonotype was counted a few times. The rearrangement joins TRBV20-1 to TRBJ2-7, with 16 bases aligning to TRBD2. CDR1 and CDR2 from the germline V gene are DFQATT and SNEGSKA (reference sequence). The CDR3 is made up of 16 amino acids. V dropped 4 bases and J dropped 2; count of bases not matched to a gene: 5. The CDR3 DNA is TGCAGTGCTATTGGGACTAGCGGGAGGGCTGCCTACGAGCAGTACTTC. Encoded protein: CSAIGTSGRAAYEQYF.

The gene calls are TRBV20-1 and TRBJ2-7; TRBD2 matches at 8 bases. CDR1 is DFQATT, CDR2 SNEGSKA, per germline (reference sequence). Losses at the gene ends were 3 bases for V and 0 bases for J; bases not matched to a gene: 10. CDR3 length: 16 residues. CDR3 sequence (DNA): TGCAGTGCTAGCGGGCTAGCGGGTGAAACCTCCTACGAGCAGTACTTC. Its protein product is CSASGLAGETSYEQYF.

A few counts support this clonotype. V and J are TRBV5-5 and TRBJ1-5, with D uncertain. V gave up 2 bases and J gave up 5 bases, with 5 bases separating them. The V gene's germline CDR1 is SGHKS and CDR2 YYEKEE (reference sequence). This CDR3 is built from 12 residues. Here the CDR3 DNA reads TGTGCCAGCAGCTTAATCGATCAGCCCCAGCATTTT. Amino acids: CASSLIDQPQHF.

V is TRBV18 and J is TRBJ2-1; 7 positions match TRBD2. Germline CDR1 is KGHSH and CDR2 is LQKENI. The CDR3 is 15 residues long. After removal of 1 base from V and 4 bases from J, the junction contained 4 bases not matched to a gene. CDR3 amino acids: CASSPLTGGYNEQFF. The CDR3 DNA sequence: TGTGCCAGCTCACCACTGACGGGAGGATACAATGAGCAGTTCTTC.

This clonotype was seen only a few times. The gene calls are TRBV20-1 and TRBJ2-7, with 9 bases matching TRBD2. V gave up 6 bases and J gave up 1 base; unmatched junction bases: 7. Germline V gene lookup returns CDR1 DFQATT and CDR2 SNEGSKA (reference sequence). The CDR3 extends over 14 amino acids. The CDR3 region is CSAPLAGKSYEQYF. In DNA, the CDR3 is TGCAGTGCCCCCCTAGCGGGGAAATCCTACGAGCAGTACTTC.

This chain joins TRBV2 and TRBJ2-1; TRBD2 agrees at 7 bases. The germline CDR1 and CDR2 sequences are SNHLY and FYNNEI. V trimming: 7 bases; J trimming: 8 bases; junction bases outside the gene matches: 11. This CDR3 contains 14 residues. CDR3 loop: CASTLGLPRDEQFF. The DNA for the CDR3 is TGTGCCAGCACGTTGGGACTACCCCGGGATGAGCAGTTCTTC. The variable domain in full, completed from reference TRBV2 and TRBJ2-1, reads EPEVTQTPSHQVTQMGQEVILRCVPISNHLYFYWYRQILGQKVEFLVSFYNNEISEKSEIFDDQFSVERPDGSNFTLKIRSTKLEDSAMYFCASTLGLPRDEQFFGPGTRLTVL.

This clonotype was seen at least ten times. The chain is built from TRBV18 and TRBJ1-1; D is possibly TRBD1 (6 bases). Germline CDR1 and CDR2: KGHSH and LQKENI. The CDR3 runs 15 residues. With 5 bases removed from V and 1 base from J, the gap between germline ends came to 14 bases. As DNA, the CDR3 is TGTGCCAGCTCATCCGACAGGATGACGAACACTGAAGCTTTCTTT. It codes for CASSSDRMTNTEAFF.

This clonotype has more than one count but fewer than ten. V and J are TRBV9 and TRBJ2-7, with 9 bases identical to TRBD1. The V gene's germline CDR1 is SGDLS and CDR2 YYNGEE. The J segment lost 2 bases and the V segment lost 4 bases, leaving 10 bases of the junction unmatched. This CDR3 has 16 amino acids. CDR3 region: CASSPRRQGDTYEQYF. CDR3 DNA: TGTGCCAGCAGCCCCCGACGACAGGGGGATACCTACGAGCAGTACTTC. The full variable domain, completed using reference TRBV9 and TRBJ2-7, is DSGVTQTPKHLITATGQRVTLRCSPRSGDLSVYWYQQSLDQGLQFLIQYYNGEERAKGNILERFSAQQFPDLHSELNLSSLELGDSALYFCASSPRRQGDTYEQYFGPGTRLTVT.

The CDR3 nucleotides read TGTGCCAGCAGCTTGGGGAGGATCCCAGATACGCAGTATTTT. This encodes CASSLGRIPDTQYF. The chain links TRBV5-6 to TRBJ2-3, with D possibly matching TRBD2 (5 bases). V was trimmed by 0 bases and J by 4 bases, leaving 9 bases between them. Germline V lookup: CDR1 SGHDT, CDR2 YYEEEE. The CDR3 consists of 14 residues.

V gene TRBV11-2 combines with J gene TRBJ2-7, with TRBD2 matching over 10 bases. CDR1 and CDR2 from the germline V gene are SGHAT and FQNNGV. After removal of 3 bases from V and 2 bases from J, the junction contained 16 bases not matched to a gene. The CDR3 runs to 19 residues. CDR3: CASSFPEAGGARWPYEQYF. The CDR3 region has the DNA TGTGCCAGCAGCTTCCCAGAAGCGGGAGGGGCGCGGTGGCCCTACGAGCAGTACTTC. Combining the CDR3 with reference TRBV11-2 and TRBJ2-7 gives the whole variable domain EAGVAQSPRYKIIEKRQSVAFWCNPISGHATLYWYQQILGQGPKLLIQFQNNGVVDDSQLPKDRFSAERLKGVDSTLKIQPAKLEDSAVYLCASSFPEAGGARWPYEQYFGPGTRLTVT.

This clonotype was recorded at least ten times. The V and J genes are TRBV29-1 and TRBJ2-5; either TRBD1 or TRBD2 may fit D (5 bases each). From germline, CDR1 is SQVTM and CDR2 ANQGSEA. This CDR3 region has 12 residues. Trimming stripped 4 bases from V and 5 bases from J, with 11 bases between. The CDR3 spells CSVVGGKETQYF. The CDR3 nucleotides are TGCAGCGTTGTTGGGGGAAAGGAGACCCAGTACTTC.

Only a few counts were recorded for this clonotype. The CDR3 loop is CASSFGTSGSRRTGELFF. CDR3 DNA sequence: TGTGCCAGCAGCTTTGGGACTAGCGGATCCAGGAGGACCGGGGAGCTGTTTTTT. V gene TRBV11-2 combines with J gene TRBJ2-2, with 11 bases identical to TRBD2. Trimming at V came to 3 bases and at J to 5 bases, leaving 11 bases not matched to a gene. The CDR3 is 18 amino acids. CDR1 is SGHAT and CDR2 is FQNNGV in the germline V gene. The full variable domain, with the rest looked up from reference TRBV11-2 and TRBJ2-2, is EAGVAQSPRYKIIEKRQSVAFWCNPISGHATLYWYQQILGQGPKLLIQFQNNGVVDDSQLPKDRFSAERLKGVDSTLKIQPAKLEDSAVYLCASSFGTSGSRRTGELFFGEGSRLTVL.

This clonotype has a handful of counts. J is TRBJ1-6 and V is TRBV7-2; tentatively, D is TRBD1 (5 bases). The CDR3 runs to 15 residues. CDR1 and CDR2 from the germline V gene are SGHTA and FQGNSA. V lost 3 bases and J 10 bases, leaving 16 bases between the germline ends. The CDR3 DNA follows: TGTGCCAGCAGCTTTGCGGGCCAGGGAAGATCACCCCTCCACTTT. This translates into CASSFAGQGRSPLHF.

This clonotype was observed at least ten times. The gene calls are TRBV12-3 or TRBV12-4 and TRBJ2-7; D is perhaps TRBD1 (5 bases). V was cut by 2 bases and J by 3 bases, with 8 bases left in between. This CDR3 spans 13 amino acids. CDR3 sequence (DNA): TGTGCCAGCAGTTTATCGACAGTCTACGAGCAGTACTTC. This codes for CASSLSTVYEQYF.

This clonotype was counted at least ten times. This chain links TRBV20-1 with TRBJ2-3, with D unresolved. The CDR3 extends over 15 amino acids. Trimming took off 2 bases at V and 4 bases at J, with 16 bases between the two ends. Germline CDR1 reads DFQATT; CDR2 reads SNEGSKA (reference sequence). The CDR3 DNA follows: TGCAGTGCTAGAACCGGAAGGGTGGGCGCAGATACGCAGTATTTT. Protein: CSARTGRVGADTQYF.

This clonotype was seen only a few times. One end of the junction varies from germline; a read error may be responsible. The genes are TRBV14 and TRBJ2-1; D is unclear. The CDR3 spans 11 residues. Germline assignment: CDR1 SGHDN and CDR2 FVKESK. The CDR3 loop is CASSQEAGFYF. The CDR3 DNA sequence: TGTGCCAGCAGCCAAGAGGCCGGGTTTTACTTC.

This clonotype was observed a handful of times. V usage is TRBV7-9 and J usage is TRBJ2-5, with 8 bases identical to TRBD1. Germline-derived CDR1 and CDR2 are SEHNR and FQNEAQ (reference sequence). The CDR3 totals 14 residues. The V gene end was trimmed by 5 bases and the J gene end by 0 bases; junction bases not matched to a gene: 2. For the CDR3, the DNA is TGTGCCAGCAGCCGGACAGGGAACCAAGAGACCCAGTACTTC. Protein product: CASSRTGNQETQYF.

Concerning this clonotype itself: The junction shows a germline mismatch at one end, possibly a read error. The chain couples TRBV20-1 to TRBJ2-7, with 9 bases fitting TRBD1. Per the germline V gene, CDR1 is DFQATT and CDR2 is SNEGSKA (reference sequence). This CDR3 is built from 16 residues. CDR3 nucleotide sequence: TGCTGTGCTAGAGATTGGGGGACAGGGAAGGACTACGAGCAGTACTTC. Protein sequence: CCARDWGTGKDYEQYF.

The V call is TRBV20-1, the J call TRBJ1-6, with D possibly matching TRBD1 (5 bases). The CDR3 consists of 13 residues. Trimming shortened V by 5 bases and J by 10 bases, and 15 bases separated the two germline ends. Looked up from germline, CDR1 is DFQATT and CDR2 is SNEGSKA (reference sequence). Here the CDR3 reads CSALQQGESPLHF. The CDR3 DNA is TGCAGTGCTTTACAGCAGGGCGAGTCACCCCTCCACTTT.

The chain carries TRBV7-8 and TRBJ1-5, with 12 bases identical to TRBD1. Trimming took 5 bases from V and 6 from J; bases not matched to a gene: 11. CDR3 length equals 17 residues. Germline V lookup: CDR1 SGHVS, CDR2 FQNEAQ. The CDR3 coding sequence is TGTGCCAGCAGCCCCTCGGTCCGGGACAGGGGGCTTCAGCCCCAGCATTTT. Translating gives CASSPSVRDRGLQPQHF.

V usage is TRBV5-1 and J usage is TRBJ2-3; 8 bases fit TRBD2. V was clipped by 0 bases and J by 1 base; unmatched bases: 16. Germline loops: CDR1 SGHRS, CDR2 YFSETQ. This CDR3 spans 20 amino acids. The CDR3 DNA is TGCGCCAGCAGCTTGGGGCGCGGACTAGCCTCGAGTGGGGGCACAGATACGCAGTATTTT. Amino acid sequence: CASSLGRGLASSGGTDTQYF.

Only a few counts were recorded for this clonotype. The CDR3 protein is CSVSGSGQANQPQHF. The DNA for the CDR3 is TGCAGCGTGAGCGGATCCGGACAGGCTAATCAGCCCCAGCATTTT. This chain links TRBV29-1 with TRBJ1-5, with 7 bases identical to TRBD1. This CDR3 region has 15 residues. CDR1 and CDR2 from the germline V gene are SQVTM and ANQGSEA. V gave up 6 bases and J gave up 4 bases; unmatched junction bases: 12.

This clonotype was found a few times. The rearrangement joins TRBV6-1 to TRBJ2-3, with 8 bases aligning to TRBD1. This CDR3 spans 15 amino acids. J gave up 5 bases and V 6 bases, and 10 bases lay outside the gene matches. The germline gives CDR1 MNHNS, CDR2 SASEGT. CDR3 coding DNA: TGTGCCAGCAGACTCCTGACAGGGGTGGTAGATACGCAGTATTTT. Its protein is CASRLLTGVVDTQYF.